This note documents a single T cell receptor beta chain sequence. Its antigen is undetermined. This sample stems from a study of shared clonotypes between healthy human individuals. General study results and limits: Among non-shared clonotypes, generation probabilities were lower than among those shared by all four donors.

Positively selected for CCR7, the CD45RO-negative cells used as naive CD8 cells excluded terminally differentiated effector memory CD45RA+ cells. All donors qualified as healthy HIV-negative adults and had experienced no recent acute infections or vaccinations. The germline gives CDR1 SNHLY, CDR2 FYNNEI. J was trimmed by 3 bases and V by 5 bases; bases with no gene match: 9. CDR3 length equals 17 residues. Several immunoSEQ plates received, in even portions, the genomic DNA of each subset. Clones were read by immunoSEQ multiplex PCR, and TCRdb kept only the in-frame ones, dropping some. Altogether about 2,200,000 clones are present, approximately 94% being singletons, with the ten largest covering 1.5% to 2%.

The chain joins TRBV2 to TRBJ2-1; 11 bases agree with TRBD1. Input material: naive CD8+ T cells from PBMCs. The receptor was derived from a man between 18 and 35 years old in good health. Some clones in this sample may be carry-over from other donors' samples. The CDR3 DNA follows: TGTGCCAGCAGTTTTTACCCCGGGACAGGGGGCTACAATGAGCAGTTCTTC. It is translated as CASSFYPGTGGYNEQFF.